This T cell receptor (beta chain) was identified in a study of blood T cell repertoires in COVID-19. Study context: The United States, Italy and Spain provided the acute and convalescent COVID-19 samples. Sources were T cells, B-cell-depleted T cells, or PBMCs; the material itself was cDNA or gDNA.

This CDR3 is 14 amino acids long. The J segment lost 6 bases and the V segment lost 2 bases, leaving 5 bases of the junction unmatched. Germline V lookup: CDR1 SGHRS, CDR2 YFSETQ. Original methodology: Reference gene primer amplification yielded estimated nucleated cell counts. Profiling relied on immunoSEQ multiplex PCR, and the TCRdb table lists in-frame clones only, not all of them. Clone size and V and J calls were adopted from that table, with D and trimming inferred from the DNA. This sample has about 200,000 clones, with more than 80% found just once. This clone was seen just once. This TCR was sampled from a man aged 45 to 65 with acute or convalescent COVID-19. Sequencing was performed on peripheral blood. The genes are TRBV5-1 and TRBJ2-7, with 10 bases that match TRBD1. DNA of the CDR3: TGCGCCAGCAGCTTAACCGGGACAGGGGCCGAGCAGTACGTC. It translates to CASSLTGTGAEQYV.